These 30 T cell receptor beta chains were all obtained from the same sample, sequenced in a study of CD8 T cells in ankylosing spondylitis. Notes on the study in general: One TCR beta motif, made up of several highly homologous variants, appeared characteristic of ankylosing spondylitis blood.

No cognate antigen is known for these TCRs. TCRdb fed the 5' RACE reads into MiXCR, producing one record per CDR3 protein. In the table there are approximately 400,000 distinct CDR3 sequences, 20% to 30% of which are singletons. Sequencing input: blood, either unsorted or a sorted T cell fraction (not recorded which). These receptor sequences come from a male donor with ankylosing spondylitis.

This clonotype was seen many times. J is TRBJ1-4 and V is TRBV12-3 or TRBV12-4; the D is unclear. The ends were cut back, 7 bases at V and 10 bases at J, with 13 bases in the middle. This CDR3 is built from 12 residues. In DNA, the CDR3 is TGTGCCAGCATGGGGATCGGAGGAAAACTGTTTTTT. Translated: CASMGIGGKLFF.

This clonotype showed up just a few times. The chain has TRBV29-1 and TRBJ2-1, with 8 bases identical to TRBD2. The germline V gene encodes CDR1 SQVTM and CDR2 ANQGSEA. CDR3 length: 13 amino acids. Trimming at V came to 7 bases and at J to 9 bases, leaving 11 bases not matched to a gene. CDR3 coding DNA: TGCAGCGCGGGACTAGTGGATGGGGGTGAGCAGTTCTTC. Amino acids: CSAGLVDGGEQFF.

This clonotype was counted a few times. The V and J genes are TRBV29-1 and TRBJ2-1; a weak D match, TRBD2 (5 bases). The CDR3 has 12 residues. Trimming took off 6 bases at V and 4 bases at J, with 10 bases between the two ends. Germline V lookup: CDR1 SQVTM, CDR2 ANQGSEA. CDR3 in DNA: TGCAGCGTCACTAGAAAGTACAATGAGCAGTTCTTC. This gives the protein CSVTRKYNEQFF.

This clonotype was observed a few times. In nucleotides, the CDR3 is TGTGCCAGCAGGGGACTACTAAATGAGCGTTTCTTC. This translates into CASRGLLNERFF. The rearrangement uses TRBV6-2 or TRBV6-3 and TRBJ2-1; 7 bases line up with TRBD2. The CDR3 is 12 amino acids. V dropped 6 bases and J dropped 16; count of bases not matched to a gene: 12. Germline V lookup: CDR1 MNHEY, CDR2 SVGEGT.

The chain has TRBV6-4 and TRBJ2-7, with D tentatively TRBD1 (6 bases). CDR3 size: 12 residues. V lost 6 bases, J lost 5 bases, and 11 bases lay in between. CDR1 MRHNA and CDR2 SNTAGT come from the germline V gene. The CDR3 DNA follows: TGTGCCAGCAGCCAGGGGACCCACGAGCAGTACTTC. Translated, it gives CASSQGTHEQYF.

The genes are TRBV7-9 and TRBJ1-1, with D unresolved. The CDR3 sequence is 12 residues long. V shed 4 bases and J shed 11 bases, with 14 bases lying between them. Germline V gene lookup returns CDR1 SEHNR and CDR2 FQNEAQ (reference sequence). The CDR3 sequence: CASSSGSREAFF. CDR3 DNA: TGTGCCAGCAGCTCCGGATCCCGTGAGGCTTTCTTT.

CDR3 nucleotide sequence: TGCAGTGCTAAGGGCAGTTCACCCCTCCACTTT. Translating it yields CSAKGSSPLHF. The chain employs TRBV20-1 and TRBJ1-6; D call uncertain. The CDR3 has 11 residues. From germline, CDR1 is DFQATT and CDR2 SNEGSKA (reference sequence). The V end was cut by 4 bases, the J end by 9 bases, with 7 bases between.

CDR3 coding DNA: TGTGCCAGCAGTTTAGCAAATACAGGGTACAATGAGCAGTTCTTC. This codes for CASSLANTGYNEQFF. This chain links TRBV12-3 or TRBV12-4 with TRBJ2-1; D is possibly TRBD1 (6 bases). This CDR3 is 15 amino acids long. V lost 0 bases and J lost 4, with 10 bases in between.

V is TRBV3-1 and J is TRBJ2-5, with 10 bases matching TRBD2. Germline-derived CDR1 and CDR2 are LGHDT and YNNKEL (reference sequence). The CDR3 runs 17 residues. The trim removed 0 bases at V and 5 bases at J, leaving 9 bases unmatched. The CDR3 sequence: CASSQDLSGRAMETQYF. The CDR3 nucleotides are TGTGCCAGCAGCCAAGATCTAAGCGGGAGGGCCATGGAGACCCAGTACTTC.

This chain connects TRBV6-5 to TRBJ2-1; D may be TRBD1 (6 bases). Trimming left V 2 bases short and J 6 bases short, with 17 bases between. CDR3 size: 16 residues. The germline gives CDR1 MNHEY, CDR2 SVGAGI. In DNA, the CDR3 is TGTGCCAGCAGTTACGGGGCATCCGACAGGTTCAATGAGCAGTTCTTC. This encodes CASSYGASDRFNEQFF.

This clonotype was seen a handful of times. CDR3: CSARGTSGSDEQYF. CDR3 sequence (DNA): TGCAGTGCTAGGGGGACTAGCGGTAGCGACGAGCAGTACTTC. The V and J genes are TRBV20-1 and TRBJ2-7; TRBD2 agrees at 11 bases. Germline lookup yields CDR1 DFQATT and CDR2 SNEGSKA (reference sequence). Trimming removed 3 bases from V and 5 bases from J; junction bases left unmatched: 6. This CDR3 is 14 amino acids long.

This chain connects TRBV19 to TRBJ2-6; maybe TRBD2 (6 bases). CDR1 is LNHDA, CDR2 SQIVND, per germline (reference sequence). V was trimmed by 6 bases and J by 1 base, leaving 16 bases between them. CDR3 length: 17 amino acids. The CDR3 nucleotides are TGTGCCAGTAGGATGGAGGGGCGCGGATCTGGGGCCAACGTCCTGACTTTC. It encodes CASRMEGRGSGANVLTF. Looking up the rest from reference TRBV19 and TRBJ2-6 gives the full variable domain: DGGITQSPKYLFRKEGQNVTLSCEQNLNHDAMYWYRQDPGQGLRLIYYSQIVNDFQKGDIAEGYSVSREKKESFPLTVTSAQKNPTAFYLCASRMEGRGSGANVLTFGAGSRLTVL.

The V call is TRBV29-1, the J call TRBJ2-1; no reliable D call. Trimming took off 7 bases at V and 7 bases at J, with 17 bases between the two ends. This CDR3 region has 13 residues. Germline V lookup: CDR1 SQVTM, CDR2 ANQGSEA. The CDR3 DNA follows: TGCAGCGCCTTCGGGCCCCTGAGGAATGAGCAGTTCTTC. Its protein product is CSAFGPLRNEQFF.

There are a few counts of this clonotype. The CDR3 is CSVRTASYEQFF. The CDR3 DNA reads as TGCAGCGTCCGGACGGCCTCTTATGAGCAGTTCTTC. The rearrangement links TRBV29-1 to TRBJ2-1; no clear D gene. V lost 6 bases to trimming and J lost 8 bases, with 14 bases between them. The CDR3 has 12 residues. Germline V gives CDR1 SQVTM, CDR2 ANQGSEA.

The V call is TRBV5-1, the J call TRBJ2-2; 8 bases match TRBD2. Germline values: CDR1 SGHRS, CDR2 YFSETQ. The CDR3 extends over 16 amino acids. The V and J ends lost 1 base and 3 bases, in that order; junction bases with no gene match: 5. In DNA, the CDR3 is TGCGCCAGCAGCTTGTACGGGAGGGCCGACACCGGGGAGCTGTTTTTT. Amino acid sequence: CASSLYGRADTGELFF.

The rearrangement joins TRBV27 to TRBJ2-5; 8 nucleotides agree with TRBD2. There are 15 residues in the CDR3. CDR1 is MNHEY and CDR2 is SMNVEV in the germline V gene (reference sequence). The junction had 11 bases not matched to a gene; V was cut back by 7 bases and J by 4 bases. CDR3 coding DNA: TGTGCCAGCACCTCAGCGGGACTAGAAGTAGAGACCCAGTACTTC. Translated, it gives CASTSAGLEVETQYF.

The chain combines TRBV21-1 with TRBJ2-5; TRBD1 is the table's D call, not checked against the DNA. TRBV21-1 is a recognized pseudogene. The CDR3 totals 14 residues. The CDR3 DNA follows: TGTGCCAGCAGCAAAGCGGCAGGGGAAGAGACCCAGTACTTC. It encodes CASSKAAGEETQYF.

V is TRBV27 and J is TRBJ2-2; the D gene is possibly TRBD2 (6 bases). The CDR3 is 15 residues long. Between the trimmed V and J ends, which lost 8 bases and 7 bases, there was a span of 20 bases. Per germline, CDR1 MNHEY and CDR2 SMNVEV (reference sequence). CDR3 in amino acids: CASAGRPGMDGELFF. The CDR3 region has the DNA TGTGCCAGCGCCGGGAGACCGGGGATGGACGGGGAGCTGTTTTTT.

The rearrangement links TRBV10-1 to TRBJ2-7; 13 bases agree with TRBD2. V gave up 7 bases and J gave up 4 bases; unmatched junction bases: 10. The CDR3 loop spans 16 amino acids. The germline CDR1 and CDR2 sequences are WNHNN and SYGVQD (reference sequence). This chain's CDR3 is CASNPGLAGSYYEQYV. The DNA for the CDR3 is TGCGCCAGCAACCCGGGACTAGCGGGAAGTTATTACGAGCAGTACGTC.

The CDR3 loop is CASSVAAGSSDTQYF. As DNA, the CDR3 is TGTGCCAGCAGCGTAGCAGCGGGTTCGTCAGATACGCAGTATTTT. The gene calls are TRBV9 and TRBJ2-3, with D perhaps TRBD2 (6 bases). The CDR3 runs 15 residues. Between the trimmed V and J ends, which lost 0 bases and 4 bases, there was a span of 12 bases. The V gene's germline CDR1 is SGDLS and CDR2 YYNGEE.

This clonotype was counted between two and nine times. V is TRBV28 and J is TRBJ2-2, with 7 bases lining up with TRBD1. The germline V gene has CDR1 MDHEN and CDR2 SYDVKM. The CDR3 extends over 12 amino acids. The junction had 3 bases not matched to a gene; V was cut back by 6 bases and J by 8 bases. Here the CDR3 reads CASRGTVGELFF. CDR3 DNA: TGTGCCAGCAGGGGGACAGTGGGGGAGCTGTTTTTT.

This clonotype came up a few times. The rearrangement links TRBV6-5 to TRBJ1-5, with a weak D call TRBD1 (5 bases). This CDR3 is built from 15 residues. Germline CDR1 and CDR2: MNHEY and SVGAGI. V lost 2 bases, J lost 2 bases, and 10 bases lay in between. CDR3 DNA sequence: TGTGCCAGCAGTTACGATCGGGACGGCAATCAGCCCCAGCATTTT. Its protein is CASSYDRDGNQPQHF.

The rearrangement links TRBV10-3 to TRBJ2-1, with TRBD2 identical over 10 bases. The CDR3 runs to 18 residues. J was trimmed by 7 bases and V by 4 bases; bases with no gene match: 16. CDR1 is ENHRY, CDR2 SYGVKD, per germline. In DNA form, the CDR3 reads TGTGCCATCAGTGGGCTCTTAGCGGGAGGAAATCTAAGGAATGAGCAGTTCTTC. Protein sequence: CAISGLLAGGNLRNEQFF.

The sample holds many counts of this clonotype. The chain employs TRBV14 and TRBJ1-4, with D hard to call. The CDR3 is 15 residues long. Trimming took 0 bases from V and 4 from J, leaving 9 bases between them. Looked up from germline, CDR1 is SGHDN and CDR2 is FVKESK. The CDR3 reads CASSQDLGFNEKLFF. As DNA, the CDR3 is TGTGCCAGCAGCCAAGATCTGGGCTTTAATGAAAAACTGTTTTTT.

The chain couples TRBV4-2 to TRBJ2-3, with 11 bases aligning to TRBD2. The germline gives CDR1 LGHNA, CDR2 YNFKEQ. V was clipped by 3 bases and J by 2 bases; unmatched bases: 10. The CDR3 sequence is 18 residues long. The CDR3 protein is CASSHGQNSGRVTDTQYF. In DNA form, the CDR3 reads TGTGCCAGCAGCCACGGACAAAATAGCGGGAGGGTCACAGATACGCAGTATTTT.

In its sample, this clonotype was seen a few times. This rearrangement joins TRBV4-2 to TRBJ2-3; no clear D. Trimming removed 0 bases at V and 8 bases at J, with 9 bases between. The V gene's germline CDR1 is LGHNA and CDR2 YNFKEQ. The CDR3 runs 13 residues. This chain's CDR3 is CASSQDLKGTQYF. In DNA, the CDR3 is TGTGCCAGCAGCCAAGATTTAAAGGGTACGCAGTATTTT.

This clonotype was detected a few times. The chain recombines TRBV7-9 with TRBJ1-1; D perhaps matches TRBD1 (6 bases). V lost 3 bases to trimming and J lost 8 bases, with 13 bases between them. There are 13 residues in the CDR3. Germline CDR1 SEHNR, CDR2 FQNEAQ (reference sequence). Written as DNA, the CDR3 is TGTGCCAGCAGCTTGTTACAGGGCCTCGAAGCTTTCTTT. Translation gives CASSLLQGLEAFF.

This chain uses TRBV20-1 with TRBJ2-7, with D perhaps matching TRBD1 (6 bases). The CDR3 loop spans 14 amino acids. With 6 bases removed from V and 9 bases from J, the gap between germline ends came to 24 bases. Germline-derived CDR1 and CDR2 are DFQATT and SNEGSKA (reference sequence). The CDR3 DNA sequence: TGCAGTGCCCATACCCGGGGAGATATAGGGGGGCAGTACTTC. It encodes CSAHTRGDIGGQYF.

This clonotype was counted between two and nine times. The CDR3 sequence: CASGSGRGYEQYF. CDR3 nucleotide sequence: TGTGCCAGCGGTAGCGGGAGAGGGTACGAGCAGTACTTC. The J gene is TRBJ2-7, the V gene TRBV7-2; the match to TRBD2 covers 9 bases. V was pared by 8 bases and J by 4 bases, with 6 bases of the junction left unmatched. The CDR3 is 13 amino acids. CDR1 is SGHTA and CDR2 is FQGNSA in the germline V gene.

This clonotype was observed a handful of times. The J gene is TRBJ1-3, the V gene TRBV20-1, with D perhaps matching TRBD1 (5 bases). V lost 5 bases to trimming and J lost 3 bases, with 14 bases between them. This CDR3 has 14 amino acids. Germline CDR1 reads DFQATT; CDR2 reads SNEGSKA (reference sequence). The CDR3 loop is CSAGSGTGGNTIYF. DNA of the CDR3: TGCAGTGCTGGATCCGGGACGGGTGGAAACACCATATATTTT.